This T cell receptor beta chain originates from a study of blood T cell repertoires in COVID-19. Using immunoSEQ multiplex PCR, the repertoire was profiled, and TCRdb retains in-frame clones only, with some absent. Among approximately 40,000 clones listed, approximately 86% were seen once. Between the trimmed V and J ends, which lost 1 base and 4 bases, there was a span of 11 bases. Germline V gene sequence: CDR1 SGHRS, CDR2 YFSETQ. This CDR3 contains 14 residues. V gene TRBV5-1 combines with J gene TRBJ1-2; tentative D call: TRBD1 (5 bases). The sample taken for sequencing was peripheral blood. The sequence was collected from a man aged 60-69 years with acute or convalescent COVID-19. CDR3 sequence (DNA): TGCGCCAGCAGCTTGCCAGGGATGGGCTATGGCTACACCTTC. Protein: CASSLPGMGYGYTF.